This T cell receptor (beta chain) was observed in a study of HIV-infected patients and healthy controls. Germline V lookup: CDR1 DFQATT, CDR2 SNEGSKA (reference sequence). This CDR3 comprises 14 residues. Trimming took 6 bases from V and 4 from J, leaving 18 bases between them. No cell fractionation was done, so the repertoire covers all unsorted peripheral blood T cells. Reverse transcription used around 500 ng RNA and constant-region primers for alpha and beta. Alpha and beta chain libraries were made separately by chain-specific third strand synthesis with multiplexing indices. From the 5' RACE reads, TCRdb called clonotypes with MiXCR, one entry per CDR3 protein. Of 8,500 to 11,000 distinct CDR3 sequences in the sample, 6.5% to 10% were seen once.

The sample comprised blood. The gene calls are TRBV20-1 and TRBJ1-2; a weak D match, TRBD1 (5 bases). This clonotype originated in an adult in good health. Written as DNA, the CDR3 is TGCAGTGCCCCGGGAGGGGCAGGTGGCTATGGCTACACCTTC. Translating it yields CSAPGGAGGYGYTF.